Reported below is one T cell receptor (beta chain). Found in a library prepared for alpha chains, this beta chain is an off-target read, and its abundance has little meaning. The data belong to a study of spatial heterogeneity in lung cancer. Specified time point: sample taken at primary tumor resection. The input material, whole RNA from tumor, nontumor lung or frozen PBMC, was sequenced unsorted. Germline-derived CDR1 and CDR2 are SGHTA and FQGNSA. The CDR3 spans 15 residues. Trimming stripped 1 base from V and 0 bases from J, with 7 bases between. Using its own MiXCR run on the 5' RACE reads, TCRdb lists one record per CDR3 protein. Of approximately 11,000 distinct CDR3 sequences in the sample, around 5.8% are singletons; the top ten hold over 25%.

The sample in question was PBMCs, obtained at surgery. V usage is TRBV7-2 and J usage is TRBJ2-1; D is uncertain. The clonotype was recovered from a male donor with early-stage non-small cell lung cancer. The CDR3 protein is CASSLVSASYNEQFF. CDR3 nucleotide sequence: TGTGCCAGCAGCTTAGTCTCGGCCTCCTACAATGAGCAGTTCTTC.